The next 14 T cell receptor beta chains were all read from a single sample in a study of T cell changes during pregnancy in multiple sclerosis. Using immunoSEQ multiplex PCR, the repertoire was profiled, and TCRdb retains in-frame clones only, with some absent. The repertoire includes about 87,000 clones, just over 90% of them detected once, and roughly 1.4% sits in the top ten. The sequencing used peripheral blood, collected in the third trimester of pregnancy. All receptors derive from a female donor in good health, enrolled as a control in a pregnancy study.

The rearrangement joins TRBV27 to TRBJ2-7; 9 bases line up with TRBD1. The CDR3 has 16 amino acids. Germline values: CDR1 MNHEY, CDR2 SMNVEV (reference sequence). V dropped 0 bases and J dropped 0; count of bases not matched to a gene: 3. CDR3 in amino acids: CASSLSGTGISYEQYF. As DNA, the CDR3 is TGTGCCAGCAGTTTATCCGGGACAGGGATCTCCTACGAGCAGTACTTC.

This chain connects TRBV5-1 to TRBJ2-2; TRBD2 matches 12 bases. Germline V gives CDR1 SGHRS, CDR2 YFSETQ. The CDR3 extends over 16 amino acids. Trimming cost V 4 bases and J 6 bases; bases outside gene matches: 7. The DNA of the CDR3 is TGCGCCAGCAGCCCGCTGACTAGCGGGAGCCCCGGGGAGCTGTTTTTT. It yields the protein CASSPLTSGSPGELFF.

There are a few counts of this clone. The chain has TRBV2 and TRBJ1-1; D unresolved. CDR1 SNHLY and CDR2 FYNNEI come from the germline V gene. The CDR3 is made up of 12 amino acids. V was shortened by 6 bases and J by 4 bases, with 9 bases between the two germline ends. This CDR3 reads CASSVERTEAFF. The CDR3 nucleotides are TGTGCCAGCAGCGTAGAGCGCACTGAAGCTTTCTTT.

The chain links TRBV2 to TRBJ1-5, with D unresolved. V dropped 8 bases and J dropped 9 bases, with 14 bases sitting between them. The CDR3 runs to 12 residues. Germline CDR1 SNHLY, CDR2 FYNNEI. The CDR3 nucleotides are TGTGCCAGCGTCGGCGAGCGGGGGCCCCAGCATTTT. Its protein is CASVGERGPQHF.

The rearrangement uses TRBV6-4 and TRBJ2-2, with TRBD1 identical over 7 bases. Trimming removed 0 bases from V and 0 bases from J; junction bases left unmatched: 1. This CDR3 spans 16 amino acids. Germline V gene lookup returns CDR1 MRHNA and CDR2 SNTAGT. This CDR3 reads CASSDSGTANTGELFF. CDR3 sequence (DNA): TGTGCCAGCAGTGACTCGGGGACAGCGAACACCGGGGAGCTGTTTTTT.

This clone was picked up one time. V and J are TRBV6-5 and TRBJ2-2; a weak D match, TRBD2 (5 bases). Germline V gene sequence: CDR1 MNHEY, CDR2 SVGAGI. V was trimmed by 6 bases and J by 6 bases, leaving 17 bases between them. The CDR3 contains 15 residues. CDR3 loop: CASSPSGSGSGELFF. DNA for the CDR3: TGTGCCAGCAGCCCCTCGGGGTCGGGGTCCGGGGAGCTGTTTTTT.

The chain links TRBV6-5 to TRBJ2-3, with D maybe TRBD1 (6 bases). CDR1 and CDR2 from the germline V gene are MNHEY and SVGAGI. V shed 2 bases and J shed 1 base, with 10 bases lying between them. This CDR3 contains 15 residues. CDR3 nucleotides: TGTGCCAGCAGTTACGGGGACACCGGCACAGATACGCAGTATTTT. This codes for CASSYGDTGTDTQYF.

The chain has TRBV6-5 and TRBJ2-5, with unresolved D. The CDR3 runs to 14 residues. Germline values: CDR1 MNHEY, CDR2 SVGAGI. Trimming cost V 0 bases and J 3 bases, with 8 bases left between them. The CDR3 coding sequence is TGTGCCAGCAGTTACTCCGTGGCAGAAGAGACCCAGTACTTC. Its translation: CASSYSVAEETQYF.

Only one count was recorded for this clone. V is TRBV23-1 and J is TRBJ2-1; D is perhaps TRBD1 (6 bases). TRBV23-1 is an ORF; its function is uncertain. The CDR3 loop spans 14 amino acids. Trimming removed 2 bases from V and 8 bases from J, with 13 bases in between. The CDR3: CASSQPQGRDEQFF. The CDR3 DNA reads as TGCGCCAGCAGTCAACCTCAGGGGCGGGATGAGCAGTTCTTC.

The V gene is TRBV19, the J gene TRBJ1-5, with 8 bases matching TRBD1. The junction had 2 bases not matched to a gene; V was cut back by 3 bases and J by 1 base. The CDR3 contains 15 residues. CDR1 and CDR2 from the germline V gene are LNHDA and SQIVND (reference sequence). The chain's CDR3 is CASSMRQGSNQPQHF. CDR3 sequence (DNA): TGTGCCAGTAGTATGCGACAGGGGAGCAATCAGCCCCAGCATTTT.

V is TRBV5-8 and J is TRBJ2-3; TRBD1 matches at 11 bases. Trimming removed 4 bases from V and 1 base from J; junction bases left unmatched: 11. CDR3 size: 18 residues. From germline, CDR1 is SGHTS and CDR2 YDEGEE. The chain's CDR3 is CASSPDRGPVTGTDTQYF. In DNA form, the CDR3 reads TGTGCCAGCAGCCCGGACAGGGGGCCAGTCACCGGCACAGATACGCAGTATTTT.

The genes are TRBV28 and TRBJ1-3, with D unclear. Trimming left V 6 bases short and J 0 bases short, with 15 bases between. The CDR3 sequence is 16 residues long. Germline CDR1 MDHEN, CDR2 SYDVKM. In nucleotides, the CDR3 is TGTGCCAGCAGGGAAGGCAGACTTAGCTCTGGAAACACCATATATTTT. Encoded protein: CASREGRLSSGNTIYF. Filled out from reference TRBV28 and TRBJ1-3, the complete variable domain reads DVKVTQSSRYLVKRTGEKVFLECVQDMDHENMFWYRQDPGLGLRLIYFSYDVKMKEKGDIPEGYSVSREKKERFSLILESASTNQTSMYLCASREGRLSSGNTIYFGEGSWLTVV.

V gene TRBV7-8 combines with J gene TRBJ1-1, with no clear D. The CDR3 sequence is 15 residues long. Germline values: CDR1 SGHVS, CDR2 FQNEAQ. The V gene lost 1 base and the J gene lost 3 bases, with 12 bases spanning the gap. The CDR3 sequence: CASSLVQPGYTEAFF. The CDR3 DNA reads TGTGCCAGCAGCTTAGTACAGCCAGGTTACACTGAAGCTTTCTTT.

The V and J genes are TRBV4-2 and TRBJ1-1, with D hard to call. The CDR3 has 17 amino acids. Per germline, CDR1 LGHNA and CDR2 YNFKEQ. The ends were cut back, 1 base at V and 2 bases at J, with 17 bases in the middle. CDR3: CASSQGIPAASNTEAFF. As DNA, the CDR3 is TGTGCCAGCAGCCAAGGAATTCCGGCGGCCTCCAACACTGAAGCTTTCTTT.